This T cell receptor beta chain was obtained from a study of blood T cell repertoires in COVID-19 (TCRdb year 2020). The study in broad terms: The collaborator samples originated in the United States, Italy and Spain and spanned the acute and convalescent phases of COVID-19. The prospective study material was composed of cDNA or gDNA derived from T cells, B-cell-depleted T cells, or PBMCs. The dataset comprised deeply sampled blood TCRbeta repertoires from subjects exposed to, actively infected with, or recovered from COVID-19. A freely available public database, intended as a resource for researchers studying the immune response to SARS-CoV-2, is where the repertoires were released. The samples were drawn from two sources: the first 160 participants of the ongoing ImmuneRACE study, and fewer than 1,500 subjects contributed by 6 global collaborators. A de-identified subject ID, COVID-19 status, age in years and sex were almost always included in the sample metadata. Where available, HLA class I and class II types were taken from metadata supplied by the sample provider and were not determined by assay-based typing.

The immunoSEQ Assay, a bias-controlled multiplex PCR, was used to amplify TCRbeta CDR3 regions from genomic DNA. As for the original processing: The number of nucleated cells in each sample was estimated from the amplification of reference gene primers within the assay. To quantify the absolute abundance of each unique TCRbeta CDR3 rearrangement, sequence reads were collapsed and filtered. For each sample, productive Simpson clonality was calculated by taking the square root of Simpson's diversity index across productive rearrangements. TCRdb carries this immuneACCESS record with in-frame sequences only. Its versions omit some clonotypes, under half of them owing to an unresolved V gene in the studies checked, with the rest unexplained. V, J and clone size are those of that table, while D and trimming were read from the DNA. This sample lists roughly 250,000 clones; 80% to 90% were detected once. The ten largest clones add up to roughly 4% of the sample.

In the prospective study, participants were roughly 18 to 100 years old, resided in about two dozen geographic areas of the United States, and were enrolled through a virtual design. In the prospective study, cohorts were assigned on the basis of participant-reported clinical history obtained from a screening survey and a study questionnaire. ImmuneRACE Cohort 3 recovered participants were defined by two consecutive negative NP/OP PCR tests, healthcare professional clearance, or symptom resolution. In the prospective study, mobile phlebotomists collected whole blood, serum and a nasopharyngeal or oropharyngeal swab from each participant. Prospective study participants could optionally give additional blood draws and questionnaires over an approximately two-month period. Before DNA extraction, prospective study blood samples were shipped either frozen or at room temperature. V is pruned by 6 bases and J by 1 base, leaving 7 bases of the junction without a gene match. CDR1 and CDR2, per the germline V gene, are MNHEY and SVGAGI. The CDR3 contains 15 residues, cysteine and phenylalanine counted. The only DNA kept is the CDR3, 45 bases in frame from the first base.

As regards this clone: The target of this receptor is not known. No clone much larger than this one lies a single base away; base qualities are absent.

Study-wide findings and limitations: Clinical and demographic metadata were provided uncurated, with the amount varying by source and participant.

Sequencing input: PBMCs or T cells enriched from blood (not recorded which). The origin of this receptor is a woman in her 30s who had recovered from COVID-19. The receptor chain draws on TRBV6-5 and TRBJ2-3; the junction holds 7 bases that match TRBD2. The nucleotide sequence is TGTGCCAGCAGCCTCAAGCGGGGAGGCACAGATACGCAGTATTTT. The encoded protein is CASSLKRGGTDTQYF.